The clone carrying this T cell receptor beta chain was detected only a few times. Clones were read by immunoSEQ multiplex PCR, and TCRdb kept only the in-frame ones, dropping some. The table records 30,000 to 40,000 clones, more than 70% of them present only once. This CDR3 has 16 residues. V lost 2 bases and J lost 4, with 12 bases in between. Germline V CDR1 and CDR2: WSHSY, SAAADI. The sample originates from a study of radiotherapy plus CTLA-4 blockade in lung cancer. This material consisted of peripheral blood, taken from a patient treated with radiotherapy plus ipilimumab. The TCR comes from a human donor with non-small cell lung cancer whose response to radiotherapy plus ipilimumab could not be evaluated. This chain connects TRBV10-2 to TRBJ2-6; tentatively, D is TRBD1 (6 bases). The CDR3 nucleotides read TGCGCCAGCAGTGAGCCGACCGGGACAGGGGCCAACGTCCTGACTTTC. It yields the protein CASSEPTGTGANVLTF.